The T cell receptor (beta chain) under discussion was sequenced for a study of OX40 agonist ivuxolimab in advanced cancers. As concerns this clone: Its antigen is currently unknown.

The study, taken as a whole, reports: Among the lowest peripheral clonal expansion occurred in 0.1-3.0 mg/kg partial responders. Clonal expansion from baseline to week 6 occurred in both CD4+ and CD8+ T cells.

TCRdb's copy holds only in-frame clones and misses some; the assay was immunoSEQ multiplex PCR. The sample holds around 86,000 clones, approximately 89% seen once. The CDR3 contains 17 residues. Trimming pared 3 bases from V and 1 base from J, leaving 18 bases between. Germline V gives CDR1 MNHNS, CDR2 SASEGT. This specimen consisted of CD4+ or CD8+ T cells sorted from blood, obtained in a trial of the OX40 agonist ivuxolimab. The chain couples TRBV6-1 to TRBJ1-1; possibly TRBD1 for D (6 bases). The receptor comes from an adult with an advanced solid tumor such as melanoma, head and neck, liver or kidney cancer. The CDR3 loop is CASSDNRWGQENTEAFF. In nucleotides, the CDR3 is TGTGCCAGCAGTGATAATCGTTGGGGGCAGGAGAACACTGAAGCTTTCTTT.